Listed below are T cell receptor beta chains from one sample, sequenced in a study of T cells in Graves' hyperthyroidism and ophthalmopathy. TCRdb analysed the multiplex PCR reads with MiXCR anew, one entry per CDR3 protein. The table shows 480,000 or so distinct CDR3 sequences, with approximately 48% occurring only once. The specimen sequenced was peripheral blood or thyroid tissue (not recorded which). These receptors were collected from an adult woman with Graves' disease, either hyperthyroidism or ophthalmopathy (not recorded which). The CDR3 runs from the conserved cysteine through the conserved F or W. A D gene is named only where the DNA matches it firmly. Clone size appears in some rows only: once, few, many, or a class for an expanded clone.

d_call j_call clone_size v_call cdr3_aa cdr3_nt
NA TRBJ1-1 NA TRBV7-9 CASSEGYAEAFF TGTGCCAGCAGCGAAGGATACGCTGAAGCTTTCTTT
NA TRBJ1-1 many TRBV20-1 CSARSLGKPEAFF TGCAGTGCTAGAAGTTTGGGGAAGCCTGAAGCTTTCTTT
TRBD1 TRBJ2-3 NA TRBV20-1 CSVVDRRITDTQYF TGCAGTGTTGTGGACAGGCGAATCACAGATACGCAGTATTTT
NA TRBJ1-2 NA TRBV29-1 CSVPPVGTYGYTF TGCAGCGTCCCACCCGTGGGGACCTATGGCTACACCTTC
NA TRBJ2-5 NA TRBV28 CASSLGVGGGETQYF TGTGCCAGCAGTTTAGGGGTAGGAGGTGGAGAGACCCAGTACTTC
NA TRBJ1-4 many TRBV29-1 CSVSTNFNEKLFF TGCAGCGTGTCAACTAACTTCAATGAAAAACTGTTTTTT
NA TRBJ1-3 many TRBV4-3 CASSQGRHSGNTIYF TGCGCCAGCAGCCAGGGACGGCACTCTGGAAACACCATATATTTT
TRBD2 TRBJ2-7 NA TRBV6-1 CAISEAGSSYEQYF TGTGCCATCAGTGAAGCGGGGAGCTCCTACGAGCAGTACTTC
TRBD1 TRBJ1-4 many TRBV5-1 CASSYFDREKNLFF TGCGCCAGCAGCTACTTCGACAGGGAGAAAAACCTGTTTTTT
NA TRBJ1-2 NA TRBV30 CAWSTGRALPNYGYTF TGTGCCTGGAGTACTGGACGTGCCCTTCCTAACTATGGCTACACCTTC
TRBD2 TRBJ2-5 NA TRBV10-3 CAISESTSGSLETQYF TGTGCCATCAGTGAGTCGACCAGCGGGAGCTTGGAGACCCAGTACTTC
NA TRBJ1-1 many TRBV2 CASTFDTEAFF TGTGCCAGCACGTTCGACACTGAAGCTTTCTTT
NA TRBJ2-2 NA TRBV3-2 CASSQDPLAGGGELFF TGTGCCAGCAGCCAAGATCCACTAGCGGGAGGCGGGGAGCTGTTTTTT
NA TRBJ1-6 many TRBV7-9 CASSGQYNSPLHF TGTGCCAGCAGCGGACAGTATAATTCACCCCTCCACTTT
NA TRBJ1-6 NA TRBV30 CAWSPPNSPLHF TGTGCCTGGAGCCCCCCCAATTCACCCCTCCACTTT
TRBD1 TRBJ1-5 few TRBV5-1 CASSTTGQRNQPQHF TGCGCCAGCAGCACAACGGGACAGCGAAATCAGCCCCAGCATTTT
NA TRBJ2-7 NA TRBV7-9 CASSSPTDTYEQYF TGTGCCAGCAGCTCCCCGACGGATACCTACGAGCAGTACTTC
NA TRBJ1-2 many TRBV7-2 CASSLKQESYGYTF TGTGCCAGCAGCTTGAAGCAGGAAAGCTATGGCTACACCTTC
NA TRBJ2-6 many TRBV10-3 CAISESLTGANVLTF TGTGCCATCAGTGAGTCGCTTACTGGGGCCAACGTCCTGACTTTC